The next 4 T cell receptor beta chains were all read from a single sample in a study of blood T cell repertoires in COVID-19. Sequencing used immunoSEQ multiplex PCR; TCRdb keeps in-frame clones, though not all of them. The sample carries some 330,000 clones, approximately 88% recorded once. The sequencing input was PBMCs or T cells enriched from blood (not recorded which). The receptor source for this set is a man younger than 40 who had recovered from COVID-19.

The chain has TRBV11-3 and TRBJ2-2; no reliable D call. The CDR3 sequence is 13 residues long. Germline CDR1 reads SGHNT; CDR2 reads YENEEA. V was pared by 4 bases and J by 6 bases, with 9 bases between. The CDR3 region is CASSSRLSGELFF. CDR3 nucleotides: TGTGCCAGCAGCTCAAGACTCTCCGGGGAGCTGTTTTTT.

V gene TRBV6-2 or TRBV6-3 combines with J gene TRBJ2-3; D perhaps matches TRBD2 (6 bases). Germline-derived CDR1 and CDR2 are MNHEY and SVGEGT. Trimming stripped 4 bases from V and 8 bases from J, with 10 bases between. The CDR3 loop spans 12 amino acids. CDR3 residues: CASSWVGGTQYF. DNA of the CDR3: TGTGCCAGCAGTTGGGTGGGGGGTACGCAGTATTTT.

CDR3 DNA: TGTGCCATCAGTGATGGGACAGGGAGTGAGAATGGCTACACCTTC. Protein product: CAISDGTGSENGYTF. V and J are TRBV10-3 and TRBJ1-2, with 9 bases identical to TRBD1. The V and J ends lost 3 bases and 6 bases, in that order; junction bases with no gene match: 8. Germline V gene sequence: CDR1 ENHRY, CDR2 SYGVKD. There are 15 residues in the CDR3.

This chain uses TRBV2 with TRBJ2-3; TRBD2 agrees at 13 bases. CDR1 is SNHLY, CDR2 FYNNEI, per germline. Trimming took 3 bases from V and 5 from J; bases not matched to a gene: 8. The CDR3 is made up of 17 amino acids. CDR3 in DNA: TGTGCCAGCAGTGATCCCGGACTAGCGGGGGTGGGAGATACGCAGTATTTT. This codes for CASSDPGLAGVGDTQYF.